The T cell receptor beta chain described here comes from a study of blood T cell repertoires in COVID-19. Study-wide background: The United States, Italy and Spain supplied acute and convalescent COVID-19 samples.

Per the authors' pipeline: Estimation of nucleated cell counts was performed using reference gene primer amplification. This table comes from immunoSEQ multiplex PCR, and its TCRdb copy is limited to in-frame clones, with some not included. V and J calls and clone size are given by that table; D and trimming were obtained from the DNA. The repertoire includes approximately 77,000 clones, less than 85% of them detected once, and under 5% sits in the top ten. CDR3 length equals 16 residues. Looked up from germline, CDR1 is LGHNA and CDR2 is YSLEER. Unmatched junction bases numbered 3, after V lost 0 bases and J lost 3 bases.

The sequence was obtained from a woman aged 70-85 years with acute or convalescent COVID-19. Sample: peripheral blood. V gene TRBV4-3 combines with J gene TRBJ2-1; 9 bases fit TRBD2. Here the CDR3 reads CASSQELAGLYNEQFF. The CDR3 coding sequence is TGCGCCAGCAGCCAAGAGCTAGCGGGGCTCTACAATGAGCAGTTCTTC.